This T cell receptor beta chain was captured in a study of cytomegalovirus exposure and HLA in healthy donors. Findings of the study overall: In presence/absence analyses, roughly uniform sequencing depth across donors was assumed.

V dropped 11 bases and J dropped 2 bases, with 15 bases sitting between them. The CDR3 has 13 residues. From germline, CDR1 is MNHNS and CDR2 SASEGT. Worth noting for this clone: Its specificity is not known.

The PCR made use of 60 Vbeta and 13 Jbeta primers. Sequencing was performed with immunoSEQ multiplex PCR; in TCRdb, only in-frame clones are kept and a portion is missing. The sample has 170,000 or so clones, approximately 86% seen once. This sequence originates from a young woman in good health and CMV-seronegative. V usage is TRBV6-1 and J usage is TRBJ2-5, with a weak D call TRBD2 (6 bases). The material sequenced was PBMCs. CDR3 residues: CAFSRGLQETQYF. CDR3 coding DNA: TGTGCCTTCTCTCGGGGGTTGCAAGAGACCCAGTACTTC.